Following are 19 T cell receptor beta chains from one sample sequenced in a study of blood T cell repertoires in COVID-19. Using immunoSEQ multiplex PCR, the repertoire was profiled, and TCRdb retains in-frame clones only, with some absent. The sample carries about 49,000 clones, 86% recorded once. Material for sequencing was peripheral blood. Every receptor here comes from a man aged 40-50 years with active COVID-19.

The chain joins TRBV18 to TRBJ1-2, with TRBD1 as a possible D gene (6 bases). From germline, CDR1 is KGHSH and CDR2 LQKENI. There are 15 residues in the CDR3. V lost 3 bases to trimming and J lost 2 bases, with 13 bases between them. This CDR3 is CASSPGTGFNYGYTF. CDR3 DNA: TGTGCCAGCTCACCCGGAACAGGGTTCAACTATGGCTACACCTTC.

The CDR3 sequence: CASSRGRGEAGGAETQYF. DNA for the CDR3: TGTGCCAGCAGCCGGGGGAGGGGAGAGGCGGGAGGAGCCGAGACCCAGTACTTC. The chain is built from TRBV7-6 and TRBJ2-5; 8 bases align to TRBD2. V shed 5 bases and J 5 bases; nucleotides not matched to a gene: 19. The CDR3 consists of 18 residues. Germline assignment: CDR1 SGHVS and CDR2 FNYEAQ.

J is TRBJ2-2 and V is TRBV6-4, with 7 bases lining up with TRBD2. The CDR3 totals 15 residues. The J segment lost 3 bases and the V segment lost 5 bases, leaving 6 bases of the junction unmatched. The germline V gene encodes CDR1 MRHNA and CDR2 SNTAGT. The DNA for the CDR3 is TGTGCCAGCAGTCCTCGGGAGGATGACACCGGGGAGCTGTTTTTT. It translates to CASSPREDDTGELFF.

The gene calls are TRBV3-1 (or the pseudogene TRBV3-2) and TRBJ1-4; TRBD1 matches 8 bases. Germline V gene data show CDR1 as LGHDT and CDR2 as YNNKEL (reference sequence). V lost 4 bases to trimming and J lost 8 bases; unmatched junction nucleotides: 12. This CDR3 region has 16 residues. The CDR3 reads CASSRSGGASREKLFF. The CDR3 nucleotides read TGTGCCAGCAGCCGCTCAGGGGGCGCCTCCCGGGAAAAACTGTTTTTT.

V and J are TRBV19 and TRBJ1-1; D call uncertain. The ends were cut back, 6 bases at V and 1 base at J, with 9 bases in the middle. This CDR3 is 13 amino acids long. CDR1 and CDR2 (germline): LNHDA, SQIVND (reference sequence). CDR3 sequence: CASSLGRNTEAFF. CDR3 DNA sequence: TGTGCCAGTAGCCTTGGCAGGAACACTGAAGCTTTCTTT.

The chain uses TRBV30 and TRBJ2-5; 9 positions match TRBD2. V shed 1 base and J 5 bases; nucleotides not matched to a gene: 8. The length of the CDR3 is 15 residues. Germline CDR1 GTSNPN, CDR2 SVGIG (reference sequence). The CDR3 nucleotides read TGTGCCTGGAGTGCCGGTGCGGGAGGGCTTGAGACCCAGTACTTC. Its translation is CAWSAGAGGLETQYF.

V and J are TRBV27 and TRBJ2-1; a possible D gene is TRBD1 (6 bases). The germline V gene encodes CDR1 MNHEY and CDR2 SMNVEV (reference sequence). The CDR3 extends over 13 amino acids. V dropped 5 bases and J dropped 7 bases, with 12 bases sitting between them. The CDR3 DNA reads TGTGCCAGCAGTCACAGGGAAGAGAATGAGCAGTTCTTC. This codes for CASSHREENEQFF.

This chain joins TRBV9 and TRBJ1-3; D might be TRBD1 (5 bases). The CDR3 covers 13 residues. V was trimmed by 6 bases and J by 4 bases, leaving 11 bases between them. Germline V CDR1 and CDR2: SGDLS, YYNGEE. The CDR3 sequence: CASTPGYGNTIYF. CDR3 sequence (DNA): TGTGCCAGCACCCCAGGGTACGGAAACACCATATATTTT.

V is TRBV19 and J is TRBJ1-1, with a weak D call TRBD1 (6 bases). The germline CDR1 and CDR2 sequences are LNHDA and SQIVND (reference sequence). V was clipped by 4 bases and J by 1 base, with 10 bases between them. The length of the CDR3 is 14 residues. CDR3 protein: CASSKGQRNTEAFF. CDR3 nucleotide sequence: TGTGCCAGTAGTAAAGGACAGAGGAACACTGAAGCTTTCTTT. The entire variable domain, with the rest obtained from reference TRBV19 and TRBJ1-1, is as follows: DGGITQSPKYLFRKEGQNVTLSCEQNLNHDAMYWYRQDPGQGLRLIYYSQIVNDFQKGDIAEGYSVSREKKESFPLTVTSAQKNPTAFYLCASSKGQRNTEAFFGQGTRLTVV.

This rearrangement joins TRBV10-3 to TRBJ2-3, with unresolved D. CDR1 and CDR2 (germline): ENHRY, SYGVKD. The CDR3 contains 12 residues. V lost 6 bases to trimming and J lost 3 bases, with 7 bases between them. CDR3 region: CAISFRTDTQYF. The CDR3 bases are TGTGCCATCAGCTTTAGAACAGATACGCAGTATTTT.

V gene TRBV5-4 combines with J gene TRBJ1-6, with D uncertain. Germline V gene data show CDR1 as SGHNT and CDR2 as YYREEE (reference sequence). This CDR3 has 16 residues. The V and J ends lost 9 bases and 0 bases respectively, with 16 bases between them. CDR3 bases: TGTGCCACCAAACCCACGAGGAGCTCCTATAATTCACCCCTCCACTTT. Its translation: CATKPTRSSYNSPLHF.

The chain recombines TRBV5-1 with TRBJ2-7; 8 bases agree with TRBD1. CDR1 is SGHRS, CDR2 YFSETQ, per germline. The CDR3 is 14 residues long. The ends lost 4 bases at V and 3 bases at J; junction bases unmatched: 6. The CDR3 protein is CASSVGDRSYEQYF. The DNA of the CDR3 is TGCGCCAGCAGCGTGGGGGACAGGAGCTACGAGCAGTACTTC.

The rearrangement joins TRBV5-1 to TRBJ1-2; 8 bases map to TRBD1. The CDR3 totals 15 residues. J was trimmed by 4 bases and V by 7 bases; bases with no gene match: 12. The germline CDR1 and CDR2 sequences are SGHRS and YFSETQ. In DNA, the CDR3 is TGCGCCAGCGGTGGCGAACAGGGGGGTATCTATGGCTACACCTTC. Amino acids: CASGGEQGGIYGYTF.

Regarding this clone: This same CDR3 is encoded by further DNA sequences in the sample. The V call is TRBV30, the J call TRBJ2-3, with D tentatively TRBD1 (5 bases). This CDR3 is 12 amino acids long. Germline CDR1 reads GTSNPN; CDR2 reads SVGIG (reference sequence). V was cut by 0 bases and J by 6 bases, with 7 bases left in between. As DNA, the CDR3 is TGTGCCTGGAGTGTAGGGGCGGATACGCAGTATTTT. As protein: CAWSVGADTQYF.

The V gene is TRBV2, the J gene TRBJ2-5; TRBD2 matches 7 bases. With V trimmed by 1 base and J by 3 bases, 11 bases remained unmatched. CDR1 and CDR2 (germline): SNHLY, FYNNEI. This CDR3 spans 17 amino acids. This CDR3 is CASSEGVAGATKETQYF. The CDR3 DNA follows: TGTGCCAGCAGTGAAGGAGTTGCGGGAGCAACTAAAGAGACCCAGTACTTC. The whole variable domain, filled in from reference TRBV2 and TRBJ2-5, reads EPEVTQTPSHQVTQMGQEVILRCVPISNHLYFYWYRQILGQKVEFLVSFYNNEISEKSEIFDDQFSVERPDGSNFTLKIRSTKLEDSAMYFCASSEGVAGATKETQYFGPGTRLLVL.

The chain links TRBV5-4 to TRBJ1-3, with D possibly matching TRBD1 (6 bases). CDR3 length: 17 residues. CDR1 is SGHNT and CDR2 is YYREEE in the germline V gene (reference sequence). V lost 4 bases, J lost 4 bases, and 21 bases lay in between. This CDR3 reads CASSASILRGPGNTIYF. DNA of the CDR3: TGTGCCAGCAGCGCTTCGATTCTGCGGGGGCCCGGAAACACCATATATTTT.

The chain joins TRBV7-9 to TRBJ1-1, with 9 nucleotides matching TRBD1. The CDR3 is made up of 18 amino acids. The V and J ends lost 0 bases and 5 bases, in that order; junction bases with no gene match: 13. The germline V gene has CDR1 SEHNR and CDR2 FQNEAQ (reference sequence). The CDR3 sequence: CASSLADYSTDRGTEAFF. The CDR3, as DNA: TGTGCCAGCAGCTTAGCGGATTATTCGACGGACAGGGGAACTGAAGCTTTCTTT.

The chain is built from TRBV6-5 and TRBJ1-2, with TRBD1 identical over 7 bases. Germline trimming cut 2 bases from V and 8 bases from J; bases unmatched to any gene: 8. This CDR3 is built from 14 residues. Germline CDR1 MNHEY, CDR2 SVGAGI. The CDR3 is CASSYGQGVSGYTF. In DNA form, the CDR3 reads TGTGCCAGCAGTTACGGGCAGGGGGTAAGCGGCTACACCTTC.

The CDR3 loop is CASSSSGTTTGELFF. As DNA, the CDR3 is TGTGCCAGCAGCTCCAGCGGGACGACCACCGGGGAGCTGTTTTTT. The V and J genes are TRBV11-3 and TRBJ2-2; 7 bases are shared with TRBD2. The CDR3 loop spans 15 amino acids. Unmatched junction bases numbered 6, after V lost 4 bases and J lost 4 bases. CDR1 SGHNT and CDR2 YENEEA come from the germline V gene.